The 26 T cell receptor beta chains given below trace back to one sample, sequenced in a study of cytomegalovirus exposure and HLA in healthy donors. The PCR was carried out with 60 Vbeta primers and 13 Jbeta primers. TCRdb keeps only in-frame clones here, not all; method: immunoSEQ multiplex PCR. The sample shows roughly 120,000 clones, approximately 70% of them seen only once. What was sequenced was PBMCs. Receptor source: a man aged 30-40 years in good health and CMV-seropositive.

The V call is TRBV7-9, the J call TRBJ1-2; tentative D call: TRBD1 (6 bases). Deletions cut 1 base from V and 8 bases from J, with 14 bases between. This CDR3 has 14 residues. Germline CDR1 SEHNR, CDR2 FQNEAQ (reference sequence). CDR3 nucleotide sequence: TGTGCCAGCAGCTTAGAGGCAGGGGAGGGCGGCTACACCTTC. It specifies CASSLEAGEGGYTF.

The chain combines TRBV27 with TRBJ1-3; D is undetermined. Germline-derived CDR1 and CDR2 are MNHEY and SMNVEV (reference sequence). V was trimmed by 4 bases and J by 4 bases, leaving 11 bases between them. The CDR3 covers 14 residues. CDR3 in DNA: TGTGCCAGCAGTTCGGCGGTCCTGGGAAACACCATATATTTT. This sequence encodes CASSSAVLGNTIYF.

The CDR3 region is CATDTPLCETDTQYF. CDR3 bases: TGTGCCACCGACACACCCTTGTGCGAGACAGATACGCAGTATTTT. The chain combines TRBV9 with TRBJ2-3; unclear D gene. V lost 9 bases and J 3 bases, leaving 20 bases between the germline ends. Germline-derived CDR1 and CDR2 are SGDLS and YYNGEE. The CDR3 loop spans 15 amino acids. The entire variable domain, with the rest obtained from reference TRBV9 and TRBJ2-3, is as follows: DSGVTQTPKHLITATGQRVTLRCSPRSGDLSVYWYQQSLDQGLQFLIQYYNGEERAKGNILERFSAQQFPDLHSELNLSSLELGDSALYFCATDTPLCETDTQYFGPGTRLTVL.

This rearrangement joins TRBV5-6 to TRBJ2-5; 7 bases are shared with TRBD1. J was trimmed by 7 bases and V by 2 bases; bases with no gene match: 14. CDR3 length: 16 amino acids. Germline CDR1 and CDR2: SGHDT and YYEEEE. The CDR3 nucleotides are TGTGCCAGCAGCTTCCTCAGGTGGGACAGCTCCCCGACCCAGTACTTC. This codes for CASSFLRWDSSPTQYF.

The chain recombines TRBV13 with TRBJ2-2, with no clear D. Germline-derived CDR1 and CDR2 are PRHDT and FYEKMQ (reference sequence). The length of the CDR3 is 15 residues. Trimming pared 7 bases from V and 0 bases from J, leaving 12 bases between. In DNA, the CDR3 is TGTGCCAGCACCCAGGATAATGCGAACACCGGGGAGCTGTTTTTT. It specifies CASTQDNANTGELFF.

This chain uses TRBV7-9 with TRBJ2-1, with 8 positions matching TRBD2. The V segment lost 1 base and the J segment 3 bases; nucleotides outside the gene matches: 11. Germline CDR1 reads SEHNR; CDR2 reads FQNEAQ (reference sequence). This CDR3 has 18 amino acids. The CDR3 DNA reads TGTGCCAGCAGCTTAGGGTCGAGCGGGGGCACTGACTACAATGAGCAGTTCTTC. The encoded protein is CASSLGSSGGTDYNEQFF.

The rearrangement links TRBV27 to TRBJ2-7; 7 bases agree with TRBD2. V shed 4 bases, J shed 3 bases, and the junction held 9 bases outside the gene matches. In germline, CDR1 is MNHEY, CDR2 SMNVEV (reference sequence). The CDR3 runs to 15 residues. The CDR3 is CASSSRGVFSYEQYF. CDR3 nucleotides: TGTGCCAGCAGTTCTCGGGGGGTATTTAGCTACGAGCAGTACTTC.

The CDR3 protein is CASRSGGSGYTF. The DNA for the CDR3 is TGTGCCAGCAGGTCAGGGGGCTCAGGCTACACCTTC. The chain is built from TRBV6-1 and TRBJ1-2, with TRBD1 identical over 8 bases. The CDR3 covers 12 residues. Germline CDR1 MNHNS, CDR2 SASEGT. The V and J ends lost 6 bases and 8 bases, in that order; junction bases with no gene match: 5.

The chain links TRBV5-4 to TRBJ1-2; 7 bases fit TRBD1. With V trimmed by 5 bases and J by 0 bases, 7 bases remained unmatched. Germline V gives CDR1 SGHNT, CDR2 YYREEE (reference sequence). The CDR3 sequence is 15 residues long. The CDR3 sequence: CASRRAGGANYGYTF. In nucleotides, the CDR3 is TGTGCCAGCAGGCGAGCAGGGGGAGCTAACTATGGCTACACCTTC.

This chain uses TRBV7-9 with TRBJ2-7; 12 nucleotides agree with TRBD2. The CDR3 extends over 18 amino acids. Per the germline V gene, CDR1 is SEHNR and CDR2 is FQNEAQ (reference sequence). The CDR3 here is CSSSLGRSGLAGTYEQYV. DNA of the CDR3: TGTTCCAGCAGCTTAGGTCGTTCGGGACTAGCGGGTACTTACGAGCAGTACGTC.

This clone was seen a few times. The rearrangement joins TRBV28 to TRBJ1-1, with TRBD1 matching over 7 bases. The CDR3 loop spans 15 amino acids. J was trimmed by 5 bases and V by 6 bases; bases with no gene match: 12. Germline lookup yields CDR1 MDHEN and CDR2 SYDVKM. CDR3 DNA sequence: TGTGCCAGCAGACACGGAGACAGGGTGGGAACTGAAGCTTTCTTT. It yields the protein CASRHGDRVGTEAFF.

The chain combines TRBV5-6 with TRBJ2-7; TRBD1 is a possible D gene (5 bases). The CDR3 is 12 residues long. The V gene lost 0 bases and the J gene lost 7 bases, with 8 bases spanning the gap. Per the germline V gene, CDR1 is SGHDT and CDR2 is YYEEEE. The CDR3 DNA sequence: TGTGCCAGCAGCTTGGGGACAAATGAGCAGTACTTC. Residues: CASSLGTNEQYF.

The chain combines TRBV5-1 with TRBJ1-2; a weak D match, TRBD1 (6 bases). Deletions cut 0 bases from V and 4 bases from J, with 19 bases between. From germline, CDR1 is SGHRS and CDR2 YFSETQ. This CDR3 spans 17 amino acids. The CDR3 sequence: CASSLGTEGFLLYGYTF. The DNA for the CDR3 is TGCGCCAGCAGCTTGGGGACAGAGGGTTTTCTCCTCTATGGCTACACCTTC.

The CDR3 reads CASSPTGLLNEKLFF. The CDR3 DNA is TGCGCCAGCAGTCCGACGGGACTACTTAATGAAAAACTGTTTTTT. The V and J genes are TRBV4-1 and TRBJ1-4; maybe TRBD1 (5 bases). Germline lookup yields CDR1 MGHRA and CDR2 YSYEKL. The CDR3 has 15 amino acids. The germline V and J ends were trimmed by 6 bases and 4 bases, with 15 bases remaining between them.

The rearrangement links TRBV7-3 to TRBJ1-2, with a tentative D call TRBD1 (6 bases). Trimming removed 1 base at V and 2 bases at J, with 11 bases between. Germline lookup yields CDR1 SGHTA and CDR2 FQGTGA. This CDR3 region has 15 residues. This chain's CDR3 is CASSLNGGANYGYTF. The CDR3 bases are TGTGCCAGCAGCTTAAATGGGGGGGCGAACTATGGCTACACCTTC.

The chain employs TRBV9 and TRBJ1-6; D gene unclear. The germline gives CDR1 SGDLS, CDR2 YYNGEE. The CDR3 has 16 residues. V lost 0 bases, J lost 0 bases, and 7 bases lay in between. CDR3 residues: CASSVGGSSYNSPLHF. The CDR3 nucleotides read TGTGCCAGCAGCGTAGGAGGGAGCTCCTATAATTCACCCCTCCACTTT.

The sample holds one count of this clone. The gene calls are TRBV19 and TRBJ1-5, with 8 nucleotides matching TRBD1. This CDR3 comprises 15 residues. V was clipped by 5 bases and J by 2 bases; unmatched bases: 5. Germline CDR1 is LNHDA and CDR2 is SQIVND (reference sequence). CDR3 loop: CASSSARGRNQPQHF. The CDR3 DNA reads TGTGCCAGTAGTTCCGCCAGGGGGCGCAATCAGCCCCAGCATTTT.

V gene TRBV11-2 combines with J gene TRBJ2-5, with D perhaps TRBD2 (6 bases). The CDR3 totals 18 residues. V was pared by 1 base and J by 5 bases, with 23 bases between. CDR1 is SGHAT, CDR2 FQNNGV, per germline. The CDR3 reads CASSLGVRRGVDVETQYF. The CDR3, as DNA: TGTGCCAGCAGCTTAGGGGTACGGCGGGGAGTGGATGTGGAGACCCAGTACTTC.

For the CDR3, the DNA is TGCGCCAGCAGCTTTCAACTAGCGGGGGACTCCGAGCAGTACTTC. As protein: CASSFQLAGDSEQYF. The V and J genes are TRBV5-1 and TRBJ2-7; 11 bases are shared with TRBD2. The germline CDR1 and CDR2 sequences are SGHRS and YFSETQ. V shed 2 bases and J 6 bases; nucleotides not matched to a gene: 7. The CDR3 is 15 residues long.

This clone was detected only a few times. The DNA of the CDR3 is TGTGCCAGCAGTGCCGGGACAGGGATCGAGCAGTACTTC. It is translated as CASSAGTGIEQYF. The chain carries TRBV2 and TRBJ2-7, with 9 nucleotides matching TRBD1. V lost 4 bases, J lost 6 bases, and 4 bases stayed unmatched. The V gene's germline CDR1 is SNHLY and CDR2 FYNNEI. The length of the CDR3 is 13 residues.

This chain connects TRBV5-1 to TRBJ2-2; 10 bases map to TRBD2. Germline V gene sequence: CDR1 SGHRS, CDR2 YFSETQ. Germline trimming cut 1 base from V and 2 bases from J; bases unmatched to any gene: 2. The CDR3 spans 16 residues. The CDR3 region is CASSLRLAGNTGELFF. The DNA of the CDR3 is TGCGCCAGCAGCTTGAGACTAGCGGGTAACACCGGGGAGCTGTTTTTT.

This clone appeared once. The CDR3 loop reads CASSLELREQYF. CDR3 nucleotides: TGTGCCAGCAGCTTGGAATTGCGGGAGCAGTACTTC. The chain links TRBV5-6 to TRBJ2-7; D gene ambiguous. The germline gives CDR1 SGHDT, CDR2 YYEEEE. The CDR3 extends over 12 amino acids. The V end lost 0 bases, the J end lost 7 bases, and 8 bases lay between the germline ends.

The CDR3 DNA is TGTGCCAGCAGCCCCATACACAGGGGTGAGCAGTTCTTC. Translated: CASSPIHRGEQFF. The rearrangement joins TRBV7-2 to TRBJ2-1; 7 bases map to TRBD1. Germline V gene lookup returns CDR1 SGHTA and CDR2 FQGNSA. This CDR3 contains 13 residues. The trim removed 5 bases at V and 9 bases at J, leaving 7 bases unmatched.

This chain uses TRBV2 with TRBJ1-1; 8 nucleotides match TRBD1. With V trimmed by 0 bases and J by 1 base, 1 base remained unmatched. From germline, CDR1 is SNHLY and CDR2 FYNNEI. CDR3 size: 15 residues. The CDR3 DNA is TGTGCCAGCAGTGAAGCGGGGACAGGGAACACTGAAGCTTTCTTT. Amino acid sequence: CASSEAGTGNTEAFF.

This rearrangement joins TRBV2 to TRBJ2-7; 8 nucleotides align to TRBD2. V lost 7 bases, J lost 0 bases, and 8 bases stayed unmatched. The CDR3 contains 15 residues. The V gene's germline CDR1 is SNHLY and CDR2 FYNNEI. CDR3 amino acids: CASNGLALNSYEQYV. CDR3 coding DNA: TGTGCCAGCAACGGACTAGCCCTCAACTCCTACGAGCAGTACGTC.

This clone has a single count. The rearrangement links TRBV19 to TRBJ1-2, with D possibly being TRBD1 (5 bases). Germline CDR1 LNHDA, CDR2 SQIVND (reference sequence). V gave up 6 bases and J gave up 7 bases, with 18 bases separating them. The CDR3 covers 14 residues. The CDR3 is CASSPWQGAGGYTF. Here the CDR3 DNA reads TGTGCCAGTAGCCCTTGGCAAGGGGCTGGTGGCTACACCTTC.